This T cell receptor (beta chain) was obtained from a study of CD8 T cells in Susac syndrome (dated by TCRdb to 2018 to 2020). Describing the broader study: Among the sequenced Susac syndrome patients, about 6 had clinically active disease and about 8 were in clinical remission. At blood withdrawal, Susac syndrome patients were therapy-naive, treated with corticosteroids (with IVIg additionally given to some), or treated with IVIg alone. The study used repertoire sequencing to test whether antigen drove CD8+ T cell activation and differentiation in Susac syndrome.

Broader findings and caveats from the paper: The number of individuals in the TCR sequencing and HLA analysis was acknowledged as relatively small. In patients with Susac syndrome, the CD4+ T cell repertoire showed no detectable clonal expansion.

The germline V gene yields KGHDR for CDR1 and SFDVKD for CDR2. Trimming takes 9 bases off V and 0 bases off J; junction bases not matched to a gene: 6. The CDR3, from cysteine to phenylalanine, totals 15 residues. Solely the CDR3 DNA is kept, with 45 bases framed from the first base. Only one count was recorded for this clonotype. It lacks a known antigen. Base qualities were left out, and no much larger clone turns up one base away. One read alone provides weak support. Peripheral blood CD8+ and CD4+ T cells from healthy donors, Susac syndrome patients and multiple sclerosis patients were profiled using high-throughput TCR beta sequencing. The Susac syndrome patients fulfilled recently defined diagnostic criteria for either definite or probable disease. CD8+ TEMRA cells were enriched by FACS, while bulk CD8+ and CD4+ T cells were purified by magnetic negative isolation. Blood was drawn into EDTA tubes, processed within 24 hours, and PBMCs were isolated by density gradient centrifugation. PBMCs intended for TCR sequencing were cryopreserved in liquid nitrogen and were subsequently thawed in a 37 degrees C water bath. The sorted or isolated CD4+, CD8+ and CD8+ TEMRA cells reached a purity of at least 90%.

RNA was extracted with the RNeasy kit and 0.5 to 1 ug was reverse transcribed using random hexamers. The immunoSEQ multiplex PCR assay, covering 54 Vbeta and 13 Jbeta segments, was used to amplify TCR beta CDR3 regions. To correct PCR amplification bias, a synthetic template baseline was used for both primer optimization and computational correction. For the original study's pipeline: Only productive sequences were kept, with reads annotated to V, D and J genes according to IMGT and analyzed in immunoSEQ Analyzer. To calculate clonality, Shannon entropy was normalized by log2 of the number of productive unique sequences and then subtracted from one. For each patient and control, public and private clones were evaluated among the 100 most prevalent clones. Susac-specific clones were defined as absent from healthy and MS cohorts, some 1,000 published viral clones and other ImmuneACCESS disease sequences. TCRdb's own reprocessing of the public reads used fastp at Q25 and MiXCR and kept productive beta chains. All rows with the same CDR3 protein become a single entry with the most common DNA and genes. V and J calls and clone size were set by TCRdb, not the authors. Across this sample there are over 130,000 distinct CDR3 sequences, with 85% to 95% seen only once. The ten largest clones take up 0.13% to 0.15% of the sample.

The V gene is TRBV24-1 and the J gene is TRBJ2-1; the central 8 bases match TRBD2. The receptor was derived from a human donor with Susac syndrome. The sample consisted of CD4+ T cells from PBMCs. The sequenced DNA: TGTGCCACCTCCGATAGCGGGGCCTCCTACAATGAGCAGTTCTTC. It specifies CATSDSGASYNEQFF.